The following is a T cell receptor (beta chain) sequence with its context. The target antigen is unknown. TCR libraries each used 3,500 to 4,500 ng of total RNA. During cDNA synthesis, UMIs that each contained a 6-nucleotide sample barcode were added by means of template switching. With the 5' RACE reads reprocessed, TCRdb shows one record per CDR3 protein and no DNA. In total, the table holds 330,000 or so distinct CDR3 sequences. The data were obtained in a study of monozygotic twins with inflammatory bowel disease. CDR1 and CDR2 from the germline V gene are MNHEY and SMNVEV (reference sequence). The CDR3 is made up of 13 amino acids. Study observations and caveats: Among the T cells, different subtypes could not be distinguished.

Researchers isolated total RNA from whole blood without sorting T cells. The sequenced sample consisted of blood. The chain is built from TRBV27 and TRBJ2-5. The sequence derives from a human donor with ulcerative colitis or Crohn's disease, or a healthy co-twin of an affected twin (not recorded which). The chain's CDR3 is CASILAKWETQYF.